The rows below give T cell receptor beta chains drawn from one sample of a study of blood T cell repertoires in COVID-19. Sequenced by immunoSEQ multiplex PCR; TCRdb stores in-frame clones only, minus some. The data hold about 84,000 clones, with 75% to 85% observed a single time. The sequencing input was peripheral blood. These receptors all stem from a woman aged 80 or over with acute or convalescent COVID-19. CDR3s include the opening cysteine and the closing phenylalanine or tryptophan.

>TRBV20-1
CRARGNEKLFF
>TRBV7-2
CASSPQGARVETQYF
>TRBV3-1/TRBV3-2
CASSHRGANQPQHF
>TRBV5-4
CASSGSPAGRAFTGELFF
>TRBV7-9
CASSLDRGRIDEQYF
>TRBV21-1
CVADSNEQFF
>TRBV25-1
CASSGGGATNEKLFF
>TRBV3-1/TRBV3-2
CASSLGGPMNGEQFF
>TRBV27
CATATKQGRNTGELFF
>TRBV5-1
CASSVLAGEETQYF
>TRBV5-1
CASSHGQALTNYGYTF
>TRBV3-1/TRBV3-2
CASSPQAGVKDTQYF
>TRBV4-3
CASSQDLILAGWDNEQFF
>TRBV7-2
CASSPGQGSTDTQYF
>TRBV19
CASEGRREDYGYTF
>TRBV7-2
CASSLTGIQETQYF
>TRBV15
CATSSTQGQFNEKLFF
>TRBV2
CASRPGQGLGYEQYF
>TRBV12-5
CASGSDAGGTEAFF
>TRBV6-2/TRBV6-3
CASSPRASTDTQYF
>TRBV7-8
CASSLFQFSSGANVLTF
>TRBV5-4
CASSPDRAAAGKLFF
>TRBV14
CASSQGLPYEQFF
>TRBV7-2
CASSLTTSGSLLDTQYF
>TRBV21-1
CASSKKGTGGYEQYF
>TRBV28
CASSSGQINTEAFF
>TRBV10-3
CAISDLGGREETQYF
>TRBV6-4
CASSDSPGANYGYTF
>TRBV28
CASSLAGQSNYGYTF
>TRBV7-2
CASSLWAGNYEQYF
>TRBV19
CASSMRGGSYNEQFF
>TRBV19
CASSTQQGTDTQYF
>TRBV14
CASSQDPLASHGYTF
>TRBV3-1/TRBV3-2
CASSQSRVGYTF
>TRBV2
CASSEIRQGGMGYTF
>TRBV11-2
CASSLDLQAQGAQYF
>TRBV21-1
CASTQTSGSPGELFF
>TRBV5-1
CASSLGLGVAGSYEQYF
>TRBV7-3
CASSLQEGAEQYF
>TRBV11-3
CASSLSGTAVLGEQYF